This T cell receptor beta chain was identified during a study of blood T cell repertoires in COVID-19. The CDR3 consists of 16 residues. CDR1 is SGHAT, CDR2 FQNNGV, per germline. V was pared by 5 bases and J by 6 bases, with 12 bases of the junction left unmatched. The protocol was immunoSEQ multiplex PCR, while the TCRdb copy is restricted to in-frame clones and leaves out a portion. The sample lists fewer than 350,000 clones, over 80% occurring once. Participants reported their clinical history, and cohort assignment relied on those reports. Sequencing was performed on PBMCs or T cells enriched from blood (not recorded which). The receptor was isolated from a woman aged 25 to 45 with acute COVID-19. This chain links TRBV11-2 with TRBJ2-1; 8 bases agree with TRBD2. The CDR3 bases are TGTGCCAGCAGCCCATCACTGGCGGGAGGCTCCAATGAGCAGTTCTTC. Residues: CASSPSLAGGSNEQFF. Drawing the rest from reference TRBV11-2 and TRBJ2-1, the complete variable domain is EAGVAQSPRYKIIEKRQSVAFWCNPISGHATLYWYQQILGQGPKLLIQFQNNGVVDDSQLPKDRFSAERLKGVDSTLKIQPAKLEDSAVYLCASSPSLAGGSNEQFFGPGTRLTVL.